This record looks at one TCR beta chain sequence and its context. No cognate antigen has been identified for it. Base-call qualities are not available, and no considerably larger clone is one nucleotide away. This record comes from a study of blood T cell repertoires in COVID-19 (dated by TCRdb to the early 2020s). Study-wide context: The collaborator samples originated in the United States, Italy and Spain and spanned the acute and convalescent phases of COVID-19. Sample metadata almost always included a de-identified subject ID, COVID-19 status, age in years and sex. The material from the prospective study consisted of cDNA or gDNA derived from T cells, B-cell-depleted T cells, or PBMCs. HLA class I and class II types, where available, came from metadata supplied by the sample provider rather than from assay-based typing. A freely available public database, intended as a resource for researchers studying the immune response to SARS-CoV-2, is where the repertoires were released. Subjects who had been exposed to COVID-19, were actively infected with it, or had recovered from it provided the deeply sampled blood TCRbeta repertoires that made up the dataset. Samples were obtained from the ongoing ImmuneRACE study (first 160 participants) and from over 1,000 subjects provided by 6 global collaborators. Broad study findings and their caveats: The amount of clinical and demographic metadata varied by source and participant and was provided uncurated.

Each collaborating institution followed its own protocols to collect whole blood in K2EDTA tubes. For TCRbeta analysis, collaborators shipped samples in one of three forms: frozen whole blood, isolated PBMCs, or DNA extracted from either of those sample types. TCRbeta CDR3 regions were amplified from genomic DNA using the immunoSEQ Assay, a bias-controlled multiplex PCR. The authors processed their data as follows. The number of nucleated cells in each sample was estimated from the amplification of reference gene primers within the assay. Sequence reads were collapsed and filtered to measure the absolute abundance of every unique TCRbeta CDR3 rearrangement. For each sample, productive Simpson clonality was calculated as the square root of Simpson's diversity index over productive rearrangements. This immuneACCESS table, as held by TCRdb, lists in-frame sequences with V and J called but not all clones. Of the missing ones, under half trace to an unresolved V gene in checked studies; the others have no known cause. That table is the source of V, J and clone size, and D and trimming were worked out from the DNA. Counted in this sample were 200,000 to 250,000 clones; 70% to 90% of them appeared once. More than 9% of the sample rests with the top ten.

Sequenced input: peripheral blood. This TCR came from a woman older than 75 with acute or convalescent COVID-19.

DNA sequence: TGTGCCAGCAGTTACTCGAGGGCTGAAGCTTTCTTT. It codes for CASSYSRAEAFF. The chain links TRBV6-5 with TRBJ1-1; no D gene is confidently identified. The junction carries 5 bases between V and J, which are trimmed by 0 bases and 6 bases respectively. Based on the germline V gene, the CDR1 and CDR2 sequences are MNHEY and SVGAGI. The CDR3, cysteine through phenylalanine, is 12 amino acids long. Of all the DNA, just the CDR3 is kept, 36 bases in frame from base 1.